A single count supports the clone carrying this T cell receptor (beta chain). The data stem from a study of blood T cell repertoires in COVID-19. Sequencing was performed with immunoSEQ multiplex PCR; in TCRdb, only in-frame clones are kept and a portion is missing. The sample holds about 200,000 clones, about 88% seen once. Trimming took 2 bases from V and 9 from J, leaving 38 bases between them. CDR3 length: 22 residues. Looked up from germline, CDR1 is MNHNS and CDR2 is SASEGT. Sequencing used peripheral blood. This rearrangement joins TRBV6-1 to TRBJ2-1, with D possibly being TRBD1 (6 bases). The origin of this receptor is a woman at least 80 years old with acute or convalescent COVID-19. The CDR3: CASSEQLWITGSTSIPRIEQFF. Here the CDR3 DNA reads TGTGCCAGCAGTGAACAGTTATGGATTACAGGGTCAACTAGTATCCCCCGGATTGAGCAGTTCTTC.